This is a list of T cell receptor beta chains from one sample in a study of CD8+ T cells in alopecia areata. The repertoire was sequenced with immunoSEQ multiplex PCR; TCRdb's copy has only in-frame clones and lacks some. This table holds about 180,000 clones, about 51% found once. The sample in question was CD8+ T cells sorted from blood, obtained around week 53, from a patient treated with tofacitinib. Receptor source: a human donor with alopecia areata. Each CDR3 is given with its conserved first and last residue. Each record gives: J gene, CDR3 length, V gene, D gene, clone size, CDR3 DNA, CDR3 protein. A D gene is named only where the DNA matches it firmly. Not all rows give a size; the values are once, few, many and, for expanded clones, a class.

>TRBJ2-3|15|TRBV7-9|TRBD2|few
TGTGCCAGCAACCTAGCTAGCGGGGGGACAGATACGCAGTATTTT
CASNLASGGTDTQYF
>TRBJ1-5|14|TRBV25-1|-|-
TGTGCCAGCAGTGAAAGGGAGGGTGGTCAGCCCCAGCATTTT
CASSEREGGQPQHF
>TRBJ2-1|14|TRBV25-1|-|-
TGTGCCAGCACCTTAGGGAGCTCCTACAATGAGCAGTTCTTC
CASTLGSSYNEQFF
>TRBJ2-7|13|TRBV30|TRBD2|-
TGTGCCTTCCGACTAGCGGGGGGGTACGAGCAGTACTTC
CAFRLAGGYEQYF
>TRBJ2-7|14|TRBV14|-|-
TGTGCCAGCAGCCAAGATTGGTCTTCCTACGAGCAGTACTTC
CASSQDWSSYEQYF
>TRBJ2-3|12|TRBV6-6|-|few
TGTGCCAGCAGTTACTCGAGGGATACGCAGTATTTT
CASSYSRDTQYF
>TRBJ2-1|14|TRBV27|TRBD1|-
TGTGCCAGCAGTCAGGACAGGGGATACAATGAGCAGTTCTTC
CASSQDRGYNEQFF
>TRBJ2-1|16|TRBV7-9|-|-
TGTGCCAGCAGCTTAAACGCCCTAGGCTCCTACAATGAGCAGTTCTTC
CASSLNALGSYNEQFF
>TRBJ2-5|13|TRBV15|-|-
TGTGCCACCAGCAGAGTTGCCTCGGAGACCCAGTACTTC
CATSRVASETQYF
>TRBJ1-2|15|TRBV5-4|-|-
TGTGCCAGCAGCTACCCGGACAGAGCTAACTATGGCTACACCTTC
CASSYPDRANYGYTF
>TRBJ2-2|15|TRBV7-8|-|-
TGTGCCAGCAGCTTTGAAGTTTTGAACACCGGGGAGCTGTTTTTT
CASSFEVLNTGELFF
>TRBJ2-2|15|TRBV4-2|TRBD1|-
TGTGCCAGCAGCCTCGACAGGGGGCTCACCGGGGAGCTGTTTTTT
CASSLDRGLTGELFF
>TRBJ1-2|15|TRBV4-3|-|medium-sized
TGCGCCAGCAGCCAAGATAGGGCCAGCGGCTATGGCTACACCTTC
CASSQDRASGYGYTF
>TRBJ2-4|15|TRBV5-1|TRBD1|-
TGCGCCAGCAGCACAGGGGAAGGTGCCAAAAACATTCAGTACTTC
CASSTGEGAKNIQYF
>TRBJ2-5|15|TRBV5-6|TRBD2|few
TGTGCCAGCAGCTTGGGGACTAGCGGCAGGGAGACCCAGTACTTC
CASSLGTSGRETQYF
>TRBJ1-5|14|TRBV7-3|-|-
TGTGCCAGCAGCCTGGGGGGTAGCAACCAGCCCCGGCATTTT
CASSLGGSNQPRHF
>TRBJ2-1|15|TRBV4-3|-|-
TGCGCCAGCAGCCAAGATACCAGGGGACGCAATGAGCAGTTCTTC
CASSQDTRGRNEQFF
>TRBJ1-5|17|TRBV12-5|TRBD1|few
TGTGCTAGTGGGTCTCAGGGACAGGGGTATCACGATCAGCCCCAGCATTTT
CASGSQGQGYHDQPQHF
>TRBJ1-3|14|TRBV29-1|TRBD1|-
TGCAGCGTTGGGCTGGGACAGTCTGGAAACACCATATATTTT
CSVGLGQSGNTIYF
>TRBJ2-5|14|TRBV5-6|-|-
TGTGCCAGCAGCTACCCTCGGGCACAAGAGACCCAGTACTTC
CASSYPRAQETQYF
>TRBJ1-2|13|TRBV5-6|-|-
TGTGCCAGCAGCTTGTGGGGTTCCTATGGCTACACCTTC
CASSLWGSYGYTF
>TRBJ1-1|12|TRBV13|-|-
TGTGCCAGCAGCTTAACGAACACTGAAGCTTTCTTT
CASSLTNTEAFF
>TRBJ2-7|13|TRBV30|TRBD2|-
TGTGCCTGGAGTGGTCGGGAGGCCTACGAGCAGTACTTC
CAWSGREAYEQYF
>TRBJ2-4|13|TRBV30|-|-
TGTGCCTGGAGTGTACAGGGGGGGACCATTCAGTACTTC
CAWSVQGGTIQYF
>TRBJ2-5|12|TRBV7-9|TRBD1|-
TGTGCCAGCCAACAGGGGGACGAGACCCAGTACTTC
CASQQGDETQYF
>TRBJ2-3|16|TRBV4-1|-|-
TGCGCCAGCAGCCAAGATGCAGAGCACGGTCCAGATACGCAGTATTTT
CASSQDAEHGPDTQYF
>TRBJ2-3|14|TRBV9|TRBD1|once
TGTGCCAGCAGCGCGACAGGGAGCACAGATACGCAGTATTTT
CASSATGSTDTQYF
>TRBJ2-4|16|TRBV7-2|-|few
TGTGCCAGCAGCTTAATTGTTTTCGGAGCCAAAAACATTCAGTACTTC
CASSLIVFGAKNIQYF
>TRBJ1-6|15|TRBV9|TRBD1|few
TGTGCCAGCAGCGTAGAGGGACAGGGGTTTTCACCCCTCCACTTT
CASSVEGQGFSPLHF
>TRBJ2-3|13|TRBV4-3|TRBD1|few
TGCGCCAGCAGCCCGACGACAGGGCGGACGCAGTATTTT
CASSPTTGRTQYF
>TRBJ2-1|11|TRBV10-3|-|-
TGTGCCACTGACAATAACAATGGGCAGTTCTTC
CATDNNNGQFF
>TRBJ2-5|13|TRBV11-3|-|-
TGTGCCAGCAGCTCCCCGCCCCAGGAGACCCAGTACTTC
CASSSPPQETQYF
>TRBJ2-7|14|TRBV7-6|TRBD1|-
TGTGCCAGCAGCTCCGTGACAGGGGTCCACGAGCAGTACTTC
CASSSVTGVHEQYF
>TRBJ1-1|15|TRBV19|-|-
TGTGCCACCCGTGGACCGGGACACGCGAACACTGAAGCTTTCTTT
CATRGPGHANTEAFF
>TRBJ1-2|13|TRBV30|-|-
TGTGCCTGGAGTGAGGTCCGGAACTATGGCTACACCTTC
CAWSEVRNYGYTF
>TRBJ2-7|14|TRBV6-1|-|-
TGTGCCAGCAGTGAGCAGGAGACCTCCTACGAGCAGTACTTC
CASSEQETSYEQYF
>TRBJ2-3|14|TRBV11-2|-|-
TGTGCCAGCAGCCAGGACTGGGGGGCCCGTACGCAGTATTTT
CASSQDWGARTQYF
>TRBJ1-5|18|TRBV4-2|-|-
TGTGCCAGCAGCCAAATCCGGGACCTCCCGGCGGTAAGCCAGCCCCAGCATTTT
CASSQIRDLPAVSQPQHF
>TRBJ1-1|13|TRBV7-3|-|-
TGTGCCAGCAGCCCCCCGGGTAGCACTGAAGCTTTCTTT
CASSPPGSTEAFF
>TRBJ1-2|15|TRBV4-3|-|-
TGCGCCAGCAGCCAAGTCACGGACGGAGACTATGGCTACACCTTC
CASSQVTDGDYGYTF
>TRBJ1-1|12|TRBV10-2|-|-
TGCGCCAGCAGTGAGTCGTCGGGTGAAGCTTTCTTT
CASSESSGEAFF
>TRBJ2-3|13|TRBV11-1|-|-
TGTGCCAGCAGCCTTCAAACAGCCTATACGCAGTATTTT
CASSLQTAYTQYF
>TRBJ1-5|14|TRBV27|-|-
TGTGCCAGCAGCACAACAGGGACATTTCAGCCCCAGCATTTT
CASSTTGTFQPQHF
>TRBJ1-2|15|TRBV4-1|-|few
TGCGCCAGCAGCCAAGCCCGGGGGCTAAACTATGGCTACACCTTC
CASSQARGLNYGYTF
>TRBJ2-2|15|TRBV7-3|-|-
TGTGCCAGCACTCCCGAAGGGCCGAACACCGGGGAGCTGTTTTTT
CASTPEGPNTGELFF
>TRBJ1-1|16|TRBV23-1|TRBD1|few
TGCGCCAGCAGTCAATCTGAGGGGACAGGGGACACTGAAGCTTTCTTT
CASSQSEGTGDTEAFF
>TRBJ2-5|17|TRBV19|-|-
TGTGCCAGTAGTCCCCCGACCACGGACAGTCTTCAAGAGACCCAGTACTTC
CASSPPTTDSLQETQYF
>TRBJ2-2|17|TRBV7-8|TRBD2|-
TGTGCCACCCAGCGGGGTAGCGGGGAGGTGAACACCGGGGAGCTGTTTTTT
CATQRGSGEVNTGELFF